The rows below give T cell receptor beta chains drawn from one sample of a study of B cell selection in AIRE deficiency. Profiling relied on immunoSEQ multiplex PCR, and the TCRdb table lists in-frame clones only, not all of them. The data hold tens of thousands of clones, with around 97% observed a single time. Material for sequencing was CD4+CD127+ conventional T cells sorted from PBMCs. All receptors come from a human donor in good health. Both conserved end residues are trimmed from each CDR3. Not every row has a clone size; where given, it reads once, few, many or a size class.

clone_size j_call cdr3_length v_call cdr3_aa
. TRBJ2-5 10 TRBV28 ASRTAEETQY
. TRBJ2-3 12 TRBV30 AWQLGQFTDTQY
. TRBJ2-7 13 TRBV5-1 ASSPAGQGEHEQY
. TRBJ2-5 13 TRBV5-1 ASRLAGGSEETQY
. TRBJ2-7 8 TRBV6-6 ARPYYEQY
. TRBJ2-3 13 TRBV6-1 ASRGTSGGTDTQY
. TRBJ1-5 13 TRBV7-2 ASSSMGIASQPQH
. TRBJ2-7 9 TRBV7-9 ASSSLSGQY
. TRBJ2-4 9 TRBV29-1 SVGTEDIQY
. TRBJ1-5 11 TRBV30 AWSMGPNQPQH
. TRBJ2-5 11 TRBV6-5 ASSYGGGTPKY
. TRBJ1-3 11 TRBV28 ASRGGPENTIY
. TRBJ2-1 13 TRBV6-8 ASTPLGFVNNGQF
. TRBJ2-5 10 TRBV18 ASSPGLETQY
. TRBJ1-1 13 TRBV10-3 ASSGPDRGNTEAF
. TRBJ2-3 11 TRBV28 ASSLRATDTQY
. TRBJ2-7 11 TRBV7-6 ASSSRDRGEQY
. TRBJ2-3 17 TRBV6-8 ASSSHDPHWPRSTDTQY
. TRBJ2-3 12 TRBV6-5 ASSIDRGSATQY
. TRBJ2-1 15 TRBV2 ASTWGGGRSSYNEQF
. TRBJ2-5 10 TRBV2 ASQDWVKTQY
once TRBJ1-5 13 TRBV2 ASSGQGAIHQPQH
. TRBJ1-2 14 TRBV19 ASSSPTGRLRNGYT
. TRBJ1-1 10 TRBV10-3 AISEGLPEAF
once TRBJ2-7 13 TRBV7-2 ASSLLGGGLLEQY
. TRBJ2-4 13 TRBV28 ASSLSGVAINIQY
once TRBJ2-7 9 TRBV7-2 ASSTAYEQY
. TRBJ2-2 13 TRBV6-6 ASSSPGQYTGELF
. TRBJ1-1 15 TRBV7-6 ASSSDARTRMNTEAF
. TRBJ2-7 13 TRBV28 ASNGGGEGSYEQY
. TRBJ2-3 14 TRBV5-1 ASSLGTRTSTDTQY
. TRBJ2-1 10 TRBV2 AGATSIYEQF
once TRBJ1-6 10 TRBV6-6 ASGAQSSPLH
once TRBJ1-4 11 TRBV14 ASSPSGPGKLF
. TRBJ1-4 11 TRBV6-5 ASSRATNEKLF
once TRBJ2-7 13 TRBV5-1 ASSERAGRSYEQY
. TRBJ2-3 13 TRBV7-8 ASGPRTKSTDTQY
few TRBJ2-2 12 TRBV18 ASGQVMNTGELF
. TRBJ2-7 12 TRBV7-9 ASSPETPTGKQY
. TRBJ2-1 15 TRBV7-6 ASSLDPLAGDVNEQF
once TRBJ1-5 12 TRBV25-1 ASTTRRTKKPQH
. TRBJ2-1 12 TRBV11-3 ASSFNGYYNEQF